The source of this TCR beta chain is a study of response to subunit inactivated influenza vaccine. Overall study results and limits: There was a suggestion from the authors that each seasonal influenza vaccination recruits few new T cells.

The CDR3 spans 12 residues. The trim removed 5 bases at V and 14 bases at J, leaving 9 bases unmatched. Each CDR3 protein is one row after TCRdb ran MiXCR on the RT-PCR reads. The profile shows about 830,000 distinct CDR3 sequences, roughly 18% of them singletons. Points on this clonotype: The antigen remains undetermined.

The receptor was derived from a man aged 50-59 years who received an inactivated influenza vaccine. The chain employs TRBV12-3 or TRBV12-4 and TRBJ2-1; TRBD2 aligns across 7 bases. The source material was PBMCs from blood, sampled about 5 days after vaccination. The CDR3 DNA is TGTGCCAGCAGTGAGAATTTGGGGAGGGAGTTCTTC. Its translation is CASSENLGREFF.